The 15 T cell receptor beta chains listed next were all sequenced from one sample in a study of T-cell memory formation after mild COVID-19. TCRdb re-called the 5' RACE reads with MiXCR, one entry per CDR3 protein. The sample has around 310,000 distinct CDR3 sequences, more than 15% seen once; the top ten hold about 22%. Material for sequencing was PBMCs or a T cell subset sorted from them (not recorded which). These receptors all stem from a young man who had mild COVID-19 (a few samples of this study predate the infection). Cell type and time point are not known.

This clonotype was counted only a few times. The chain employs TRBV28 and TRBJ1-2, with D perhaps TRBD1 (6 bases). Trimming pared 4 bases from V and 5 bases from J, leaving 14 bases between. Germline V lookup: CDR1 MDHEN, CDR2 SYDVKM. There are 14 residues in the CDR3. CDR3 in amino acids: CASSSPGEKYGYTF. In DNA form, the CDR3 reads TGTGCCAGCAGTTCGCCAGGGGAAAAGTATGGCTACACCTTC.

This clonotype was seen at least ten times. The chain has TRBV6-5 and TRBJ1-3, with a possible D match to TRBD1 (5 bases). Germline V gene data show CDR1 as MNHEY and CDR2 as SVGAGI. The CDR3 has 16 residues. Trimming removed 8 bases from V and 0 bases from J, with 17 bases in between. This CDR3 is CASAPLPGSSGNTIYF. In DNA form, the CDR3 reads TGTGCCAGCGCCCCCCTCCCAGGGTCCTCTGGAAACACCATATATTTT.

This sequence joins TRBV25-1 and TRBJ2-2; 7 bases are shared with TRBD2. Germline V gene sequence: CDR1 MGHDK, CDR2 SYGVNS. With V trimmed by 6 bases and J by 3 bases, 4 bases remained unmatched. There are 14 residues in the CDR3. The CDR3 coding sequence is TGTGCCAGCAGAGCGGGGCTCTACACCGGGGAGCTGTTTTTT. Translation gives CASRAGLYTGELFF.

The table lists this clonotype with many counts. The rearrangement links TRBV5-1 to TRBJ2-3; D is ambiguous. Looked up from germline, CDR1 is SGHRS and CDR2 is YFSETQ. V was cut by 4 bases and J by 1 base, with 10 bases left in between. The CDR3 runs to 14 residues. CDR3 sequence (DNA): TGCGCCAGCAGCCCGGGTCGCGGCACAGATACGCAGTATTTT. It translates to CASSPGRGTDTQYF.

This clonotype was observed a handful of times. The rearrangement uses TRBV20-1 and TRBJ2-3; D gene ambiguous. There are 13 residues in the CDR3. V dropped 5 bases and J dropped 2 bases, with 11 bases sitting between them. Germline values: CDR1 DFQATT, CDR2 SNEGSKA (reference sequence). The CDR3: CSAATQDTDTQYF. The CDR3 DNA reads as TGCAGTGCTGCTACCCAGGACACAGATACGCAGTATTTT.

The J gene is TRBJ2-1, the V gene TRBV5-1; TRBD2 aligns across 8 bases. This CDR3 has 15 amino acids. The V and J ends lost 4 bases and 6 bases, in that order; junction bases with no gene match: 9. Per the germline V gene, CDR1 is SGHRS and CDR2 is YFSETQ. CDR3 protein: CASSLQAGASNEQFF. The DNA for the CDR3 is TGCGCCAGCAGCCTGCAAGCGGGGGCGTCCAATGAGCAGTTCTTC.

DNA for the CDR3: TGCGCCAGCAGTCAGGGTAACAATGAGCAGTTCTTC. Its translation: CASSQGNNEQFF. The chain uses TRBV23-1 and TRBJ2-1; no definite D call. TRBV23-1 is labeled an ORF, and its function is uncertain. There are 12 residues in the CDR3. Trimming stripped 3 bases from V and 5 bases from J, with 5 bases between.

A few counts support this clonotype. CDR3 nucleotide sequence: TGCAGTGCTAGGATCTCCCGGGGGGCTTCAGATACGCAGTATTTT. This gives the protein CSARISRGASDTQYF. The rearrangement links TRBV20-1 to TRBJ2-3, with D possibly TRBD2 on 7 matching bases. Germline CDR1 is DFQATT and CDR2 is SNEGSKA (reference sequence). V shed 3 bases and J shed 4 bases, with 17 bases lying between them. The CDR3 sequence is 15 residues long.

This clonotype was seen a single time. The J gene is TRBJ2-3, the V gene TRBV6-6, with TRBD2 matching 8 bases. The CDR3 has 16 amino acids. CDR1 is MNHNY and CDR2 is SVGAGI in the germline V gene (reference sequence). The V and J ends lost 0 bases and 7 bases, in that order; junction bases with no gene match: 9. DNA of the CDR3: TGTGCCAGCAGTTACTCTGAGGGCGGGGGGAGGAATACGCAGTATTTT. Its translation: CASSYSEGGGRNTQYF.

The table lists this clonotype with a few counts. The J gene is TRBJ1-5, the V gene TRBV6-6, with D perhaps TRBD1 (6 bases). Deletions cut 5 bases from V and 9 bases from J, with 23 bases between. The germline V gene has CDR1 MNHNY and CDR2 SVGAGI (reference sequence). This CDR3 has 16 amino acids. CDR3 loop: CASSPRTAGTTRPQHF. The CDR3 DNA reads as TGTGCCAGCAGTCCCCGGACAGCCGGAACAACTCGGCCCCAGCATTTT.

The genes are TRBV20-1 and TRBJ2-7; TRBD1 is a possible D gene (6 bases). CDR3 size: 15 residues. Between the trimmed V and J ends, which lost 1 base and 1 base, there was a span of 14 bases. Germline CDR1 DFQATT, CDR2 SNEGSKA (reference sequence). Written as DNA, the CDR3 is TGCAGTGCTAGAGTAGGAGACAGGCATTCCTACGAGCAGTACTTC. Translated, it gives CSARVGDRHSYEQYF.

The sample holds a few counts of this clonotype. V usage is TRBV4-3 and J usage is TRBJ1-2; D unclear. Trimming cost V 1 base and J 4 bases, with 10 bases left between them. The CDR3 has 14 residues. The germline V gene encodes CDR1 LGHNA and CDR2 YSLEER. The CDR3 DNA is TGCGCCAGCAGCCAAGGACGGAACGGCTATGGCTACACCTTC. It translates to CASSQGRNGYGYTF.

V and J are TRBV20-1 and TRBJ2-7, with TRBD1 as a possible D gene (5 bases). From germline, CDR1 is DFQATT and CDR2 SNEGSKA (reference sequence). The CDR3 sequence is 14 residues long. Trimming pared 1 base from V and 1 base from J, leaving 11 bases between. The CDR3 here is CSARVQGFSYEQYF. The DNA of the CDR3 is TGCAGTGCTAGAGTTCAGGGCTTTTCCTACGAGCAGTACTTC.

This clonotype was counted between two and nine times. V usage is TRBV5-1 and J usage is TRBJ1-1; tentative D call: TRBD1 (5 bases). The CDR3 is 17 residues long. V lost 1 base to trimming and J lost 2 bases, with 18 bases between them. The V gene's germline CDR1 is SGHRS and CDR2 YFSETQ. The CDR3 coding sequence is TGCGCCAGCAGCTTGCCCATGAGAGGGAGGGGAAACACTGAAGCTTTCTTT. This gives the protein CASSLPMRGRGNTEAFF.

The sample holds a few counts of this clonotype. The chain is built from TRBV5-1 and TRBJ2-1, with 10 positions matching TRBD2. Trimming cost V 0 bases and J 8 bases; bases outside gene matches: 5. The CDR3 is made up of 15 amino acids. CDR1 and CDR2 (germline): SGHRS, YFSETQ. Written as DNA, the CDR3 is TGCGCCAGCAGCTTGGTAGCGGGGGGTGTGGATGAGCAGTTCTTC. It codes for CASSLVAGGVDEQFF.